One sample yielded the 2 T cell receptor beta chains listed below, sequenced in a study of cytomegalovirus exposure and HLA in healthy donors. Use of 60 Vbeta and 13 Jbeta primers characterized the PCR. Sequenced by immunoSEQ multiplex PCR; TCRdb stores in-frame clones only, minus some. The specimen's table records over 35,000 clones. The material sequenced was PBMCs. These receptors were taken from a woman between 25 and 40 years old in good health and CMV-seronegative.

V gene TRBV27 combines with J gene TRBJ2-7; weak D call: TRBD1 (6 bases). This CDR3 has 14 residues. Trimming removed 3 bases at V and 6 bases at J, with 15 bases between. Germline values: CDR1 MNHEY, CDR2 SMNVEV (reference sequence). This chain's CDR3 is CASSFTGTKGEQYF. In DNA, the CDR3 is TGTGCCAGCAGTTTCACAGGGACAAAAGGCGAGCAGTACTTC.

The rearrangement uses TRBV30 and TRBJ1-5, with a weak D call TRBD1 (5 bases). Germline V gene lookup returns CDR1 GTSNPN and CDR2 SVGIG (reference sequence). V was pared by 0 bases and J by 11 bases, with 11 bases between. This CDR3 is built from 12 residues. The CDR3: CAWSVKGRTQHF. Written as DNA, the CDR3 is TGTGCCTGGAGTGTAAAGGGGAGGACCCAGCATTTT.